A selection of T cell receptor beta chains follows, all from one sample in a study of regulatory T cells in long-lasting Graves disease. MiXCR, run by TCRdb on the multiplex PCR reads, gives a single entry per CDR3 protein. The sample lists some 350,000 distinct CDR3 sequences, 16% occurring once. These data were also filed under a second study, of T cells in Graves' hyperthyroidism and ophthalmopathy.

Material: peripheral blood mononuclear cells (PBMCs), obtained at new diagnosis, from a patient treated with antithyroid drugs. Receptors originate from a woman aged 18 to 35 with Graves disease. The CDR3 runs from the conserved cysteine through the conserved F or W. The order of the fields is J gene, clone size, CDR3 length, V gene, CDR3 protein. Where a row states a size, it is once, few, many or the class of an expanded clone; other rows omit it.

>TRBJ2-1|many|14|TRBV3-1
CASTPLGRNEEQFF
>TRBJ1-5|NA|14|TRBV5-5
CASSFGTGKSPQHF
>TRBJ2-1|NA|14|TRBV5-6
CASSFGGLDNEQFF
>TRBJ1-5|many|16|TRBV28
CASSLSSGAVNQPQHF
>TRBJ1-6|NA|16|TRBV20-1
CSAIIAHQPYNSPLHF
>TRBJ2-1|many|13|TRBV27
CASSPASDNEQFF
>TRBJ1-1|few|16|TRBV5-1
CASSLGWGSGNTEAFF
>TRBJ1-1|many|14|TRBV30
CAWRTSGQTTEAFF
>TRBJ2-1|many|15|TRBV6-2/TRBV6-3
CASSPVRRSYNEQFF
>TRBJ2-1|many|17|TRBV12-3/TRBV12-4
CASSLSLGGLYYNEQFF